The text below deals with one T cell receptor (beta chain). The antigen is undetermined. The CDR3 extends over 17 amino acids. CDR1 SNHLY and CDR2 FYNNEI come from the germline V gene. V was pared by 2 bases and J by 4 bases, with 11 bases of the junction left unmatched. This specimen comes from a study of OX40 agonist ivuxolimab in advanced cancers. Sequenced by immunoSEQ multiplex PCR; TCRdb stores in-frame clones only, minus some. The data contain approximately 66,000 clones, 80% to 90% of them singletons. General study points: Patients with a partial response at 0.1-3.0 mg/kg had among the lowest clonal expansion. There was clonal expansion of CD4+ and CD8+ blood T cells by week 6 at 0.1 to 3.0 mg/kg. Expanded clones were, on average, more numerous among CD8+ T cells than CD4+. Low normalized T-cell clonal expansion was also seen in some nonresponders.

The TCR comes from an adult with an advanced solid tumor such as melanoma, head and neck, liver or kidney cancer. The chain recombines TRBV2 with TRBJ2-5; TRBD1 aligns across 9 bases. The sequencing used CD4+ or CD8+ T cells sorted from blood, collected in a trial of the OX40 agonist ivuxolimab. The CDR3 DNA reads TGTGCCAGCAGTGAAAGAGGGGGACAGGGAATAGGAGAGACCCAGTACTTC. This codes for CASSERGGQGIGETQYF.